Presented here are 4 T cell receptor beta chains from one specimen sequenced in a study of shared clonotypes between healthy human individuals. CD8 cells classed as naive were CD45RO-negative and positively selected for CCR7, excluding terminally differentiated effector memory CD45RA+ cells. Generated by immunoSEQ multiplex PCR, the TCRdb table keeps only in-frame clones and is missing some. The table lists 1.5 million to 2.5 million clones, approximately 94% of them singletons. The source material was naive CD8+ T cells sorted from blood. The receptors were gathered from a young man in good health.

This clone has a handful of counts. The chain joins TRBV30 to TRBJ1-1, with 9 bases lining up with TRBD1. The germline V gene encodes CDR1 GTSNPN and CDR2 SVGIG (reference sequence). The CDR3 extends over 11 amino acids. V gave up 4 bases and J gave up 7 bases; unmatched junction bases: 1. CDR3 sequence: CAWMGQGEAFF. The CDR3 bases are TGTGCCTGGATGGGACAGGGTGAAGCTTTCTTT.

The V call is TRBV6-5, the J call TRBJ1-3, with a possible D match to TRBD1 (5 bases). V shed 6 bases and J shed 4 bases, with 16 bases lying between them. The CDR3 has 15 residues. Germline V gene sequence: CDR1 MNHEY, CDR2 SVGAGI. CDR3 protein: CASSPGLSTGNTIYF. In nucleotides, the CDR3 is TGTGCCAGCAGCCCGGGACTATCTACAGGAAACACCATATATTTT.

The chain links TRBV5-8 to TRBJ1-6; no reliable D call. Germline CDR1 SGHTS, CDR2 YDEGEE. V was shortened by 7 bases and J by 2 bases, with 7 bases between the two germline ends. This CDR3 contains 13 residues. CDR3 bases: TGTGCCAGCGCCGAAACCTATAATTCACCCCTCCACTTT. It encodes CASAETYNSPLHF.

This chain links TRBV28 with TRBJ1-6; 9 bases align to TRBD1. The ends lost 6 bases at V and 7 bases at J; junction bases unmatched: 7. CDR1 is MDHEN, CDR2 SYDVKM, per germline. There are 15 residues in the CDR3. In nucleotides, the CDR3 is TGTGCCAGCAGCCCCGGAGGACAGGGGAATTCACCCCTCCACTTT. The encoded protein is CASSPGGQGNSPLHF.